Listed here are 20 T cell receptor beta chains from one sample, sequenced in a study of T-cell memory formation after mild COVID-19. TCRdb ran MiXCR on the 5' RACE reads and lists one entry per CDR3 protein. The sample shows 70,000 to 95,000 distinct CDR3 sequences, more than 10% of them seen only once. Sequenced: PBMCs or a T cell subset sorted from them (not recorded which). These receptors were obtained from a man aged 18 to 29 who had mild COVID-19 (a few samples of this study predate the infection). Cell type and time point are not known.

In its sample, this clonotype was seen many times. V gene TRBV7-9 combines with J gene TRBJ2-7; D is possibly TRBD1 (6 bases). The CDR3 has 15 amino acids. The V end lost 5 bases, the J end lost 0 bases, and 14 bases lay between the germline ends. Germline CDR1 and CDR2: SEHNR and FQNEAQ (reference sequence). The CDR3, as DNA: TGTGCCAGCAGCCACAGGGTCGTAGACTCCTACGAGCAGTACTTC. Amino acids: CASSHRVVDSYEQYF.

CDR3: CASSPPPGGYNEQFF. For the CDR3, the DNA is TGTGCCAGCAGCCCGCCCCCGGGGGGCTACAATGAGCAGTTCTTC. J is TRBJ2-1 and V is TRBV9; the match to TRBD2 covers 7 bases. Germline CDR1 is SGDLS and CDR2 is YYNGEE. CDR3 length: 15 residues. Trimming removed 4 bases from V and 3 bases from J; junction bases left unmatched: 7.

This clonotype appeared many times. The rearrangement links TRBV11-2 to TRBJ2-7; tentatively, D is TRBD1 (5 bases). CDR3 length equals 14 residues. CDR1 and CDR2 (germline): SGHAT, FQNNGV. The V end was cut by 7 bases, the J end by 2 bases, with 15 bases between. In DNA, the CDR3 is TGTGCCAGCACCCCGGACATTCGGACCTACGAGCAGTACGTC. Its translation: CASTPDIRTYEQYV.

This clonotype was detected a few times. This chain uses TRBV6-6 with TRBJ1-1; unclear D gene. The V gene lost 6 bases and the J gene lost 6 bases, with 14 bases spanning the gap. CDR1 and CDR2 (germline): MNHNY, SVGAGI (reference sequence). The CDR3 contains 13 residues. The CDR3 reads CASRNSGRSEAFF. DNA of the CDR3: TGTGCCAGCAGGAATTCCGGGAGGTCTGAAGCTTTCTTT.

The V gene is TRBV4-1, the J gene TRBJ2-2; D remains ambiguous. The germline gives CDR1 MGHRA, CDR2 YSYEKL. Between the trimmed V and J ends, which lost 1 base and 1 base, there was a span of 7 bases. This CDR3 contains 15 residues. The CDR3 reads CASSQVWQNTGELFF. For the CDR3, the DNA is TGCGCCAGCAGCCAAGTCTGGCAGAACACCGGGGAGCTGTTTTTT.

The V and J genes are TRBV11-1 and TRBJ1-1; a possible D gene is TRBD1 (5 bases). Germline CDR1 reads SGHAT; CDR2 reads FQDESV (reference sequence). The V gene lost 0 bases and the J gene lost 1 base, with 15 bases spanning the gap. The CDR3 extends over 17 amino acids. CDR3 bases: TGTGCCAGCAGCTTAGCTCCAGGGAGGGGTCCGAACACTGAAGCTTTCTTT. As protein: CASSLAPGRGPNTEAFF.

This clonotype was counted a few times. This chain uses TRBV20-1 with TRBJ1-2; no definite D call. The germline CDR1 and CDR2 sequences are DFQATT and SNEGSKA (reference sequence). The V end lost 4 bases, the J end lost 0 bases, and 12 bases lay between the germline ends. The CDR3 length is 14 residues. In DNA form, the CDR3 reads TGCAGTGCTAACGGAGTCACTTCTAACTATGGCTACACCTTC. Protein sequence: CSANGVTSNYGYTF.

This clonotype was seen a few times. The rearrangement uses TRBV12-3 or TRBV12-4 and TRBJ2-7, with D perhaps TRBD2 (5 bases). CDR3 length: 13 residues. Trimming pared 6 bases from V and 6 bases from J, leaving 15 bases between. The CDR3: CASSLGVRGEQYV. The CDR3 coding sequence is TGTGCCAGCAGCCTGGGCGTTCGGGGCGAGCAGTACGTC.

This clonotype has a count of ten or more. V gene TRBV4-1 combines with J gene TRBJ2-7, with no clear D. Germline V gene data show CDR1 as MGHRA and CDR2 as YSYEKL. V was pared by 0 bases and J by 0 bases, with 9 bases between. This CDR3 is built from 15 residues. The CDR3 DNA sequence: TGCGCCAGCAGCCAAGATCCTGGCGACTCCTACGAGCAGTACGTC. It is translated as CASSQDPGDSYEQYV.

J is TRBJ1-2 and V is TRBV12-3 or TRBV12-4; 9 bases fit TRBD1. V lost 1 base, J lost 3 bases, and 9 bases stayed unmatched. The CDR3 length is 17 residues. The CDR3 loop reads CASSLVHRGQSHYGYTF. The CDR3 DNA is TGTGCCAGCAGTTTAGTCCACAGGGGGCAGTCCCACTATGGCTACACCTTC.

This clonotype turned up a few times. The chain employs TRBV15 and TRBJ2-7; TRBD1 is a possible D gene (6 bases). This CDR3 is built from 15 residues. The germline V and J ends were trimmed by 0 bases and 2 bases, with 11 bases remaining between them. Per the germline V gene, CDR1 is LNHNV and CDR2 is YYDKDF (reference sequence). CDR3 sequence (DNA): TGTGCCACCAGCAGAGATTCAGGGGAAACCTACGAGCAGTACTTC. Translation gives CATSRDSGETYEQYF.

This clonotype was seen repeatedly, ten times or more. V gene TRBV7-2 combines with J gene TRBJ2-6; D unresolved. The CDR3 has 14 amino acids. The ends were cut back, 0 bases at V and 2 bases at J, with 2 bases in the middle. Germline V lookup: CDR1 SGHTA, CDR2 FQGNSA. CDR3 in amino acids: CASSLATGANVLTF. The CDR3 DNA follows: TGTGCCAGCAGCTTAGCGACTGGGGCCAACGTCCTGACTTTC.

This clonotype was seen only a few times. V gene TRBV4-2 combines with J gene TRBJ1-5; D not certain. Looked up from germline, CDR1 is LGHNA and CDR2 is YNFKEQ. CDR3 length equals 15 residues. V was pared by 0 bases and J by 2 bases, with 8 bases between. CDR3 coding DNA: TGTGCCAGCAGCCAAGATCGGGCAGGCAATCAGCCCCAGCATTTT. It yields the protein CASSQDRAGNQPQHF.

The V call is TRBV5-6, the J call TRBJ2-1; a weak D match, TRBD1 (7 bases). The CDR3 loop spans 15 amino acids. From germline, CDR1 is SGHDT and CDR2 YYEEEE. V lost 3 bases to trimming and J lost 7 bases, with 17 bases between them. DNA of the CDR3: TGTGCCAGCAGCTGGGGGGCAGGGGGTAGGAATGAGCAGTTCTTC. This codes for CASSWGAGGRNEQFF.

This clonotype was seen more than once but under ten times. V is TRBV27 and J is TRBJ2-7; D remains ambiguous. The V end lost 0 bases, the J end lost 3 bases, and 6 bases lay between the germline ends. The CDR3 extends over 13 amino acids. Germline CDR1 is MNHEY and CDR2 is SMNVEV (reference sequence). As DNA, the CDR3 is TGTGCCAGCAGTTTATCAAGCCTCTACGAGCAGTACTTC. Its protein is CASSLSSLYEQYF.

This clonotype has only a few counts. This chain connects TRBV7-9 to TRBJ1-1; D unresolved. This CDR3 contains 13 residues. The germline CDR1 and CDR2 sequences are SEHNR and FQNEAQ (reference sequence). Trimming cost V 1 base and J 4 bases, with 7 bases left between them. The CDR3 sequence is CASSLGLRTEAFF. The CDR3 DNA follows: TGTGCCAGCAGCTTAGGGCTTCGCACTGAAGCTTTCTTT.

The chain is built from TRBV6-6 and TRBJ2-7; the D call may be TRBD1 or TRBD2 (5 bases each). The CDR3 extends over 15 amino acids. The germline V gene encodes CDR1 MNHNY and CDR2 SVGAGI (reference sequence). The germline V and J ends were trimmed by 5 bases and 9 bases, with 23 bases remaining between them. CDR3 protein: CASSHLPGPPGGQYF. In DNA form, the CDR3 reads TGTGCCAGCAGTCATCTCCCGGGACCCCCTGGGGGGCAGTACTTC.

This clonotype was seen more than once but under ten times. Germline is not matched at one junction end, which may reflect a read error. The chain joins TRBV7-9 to TRBJ2-2; D might be TRBD1 (7 bases). The CDR3 covers 12 residues. Germline-derived CDR1 and CDR2 are SEHNR and FQNEAQ (reference sequence). The CDR3, as DNA: TGCCCCAGGGGGGCGGACACCGGGGAGCTGTTTTTT. It yields the protein CPRGADTGELFF.

The table lists this clonotype with many counts. The V and J genes are TRBV27 and TRBJ2-7; either TRBD1 or TRBD2 may fit D (5 bases each). Trimming took 8 bases from V and 2 from J, leaving 16 bases between them. The CDR3 is made up of 14 amino acids. Germline V lookup: CDR1 MNHEY, CDR2 SMNVEV (reference sequence). The CDR3 region is CASWDRQTPYEQYF. CDR3 DNA sequence: TGTGCCAGCTGGGACCGCCAAACACCCTACGAGCAGTACTTC.

The chain links TRBV12-3 or TRBV12-4 to TRBJ2-2; the D gene is possibly TRBD2 (7 bases). The CDR3 length is 15 residues. The V and J ends lost 7 bases and 3 bases respectively, with 15 bases between them. The DNA of the CDR3 is TGTGCCAGCATCCCGAAGGGGGGGGACACCGGGGAGCTGTTTTTT. Protein sequence: CASIPKGGDTGELFF.